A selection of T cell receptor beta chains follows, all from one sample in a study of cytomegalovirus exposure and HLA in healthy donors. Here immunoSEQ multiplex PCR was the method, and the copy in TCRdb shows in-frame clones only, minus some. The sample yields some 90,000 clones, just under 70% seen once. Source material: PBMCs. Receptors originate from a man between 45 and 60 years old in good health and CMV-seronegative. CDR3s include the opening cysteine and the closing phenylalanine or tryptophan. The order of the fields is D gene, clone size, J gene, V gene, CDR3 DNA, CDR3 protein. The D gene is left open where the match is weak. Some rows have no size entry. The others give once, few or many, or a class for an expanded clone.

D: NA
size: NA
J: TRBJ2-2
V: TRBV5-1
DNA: TGCGCCAGCAGCCCCCGGGGTAGCAACACCGGGGAGCTGTTTTTT
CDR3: CASSPRGSNTGELFF

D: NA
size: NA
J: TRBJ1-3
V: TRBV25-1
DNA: TGTGCCAGCAGTGTACTGGACAGCGGCTCTGGAAACACCATATATTTT
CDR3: CASSVLDSGSGNTIYF

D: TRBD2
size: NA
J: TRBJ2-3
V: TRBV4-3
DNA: TGCGCCAGCAGCCAGGGGCTGGGGACTAGCGGTAGCACAGATACGCAGTATTTT
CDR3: CASSQGLGTSGSTDTQYF

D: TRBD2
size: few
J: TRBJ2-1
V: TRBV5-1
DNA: TGCGCCAGCAGCTTGTTGCCGGGACTAGCAGATGAGCAGTTCTTC
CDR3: CASSLLPGLADEQFF

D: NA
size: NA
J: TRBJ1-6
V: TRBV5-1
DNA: TGCGCCAGCTCGAAGGGAGAAATTCAGAATTCACCCCTCCACTTT
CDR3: CASSKGEIQNSPLHF

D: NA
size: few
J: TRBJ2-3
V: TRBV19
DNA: TGTGCCAGTAGTATTTGGTCAGGGTTCGGGTGGGGCACAGATACGCAGTATTTT
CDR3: CASSIWSGFGWGTDTQYF

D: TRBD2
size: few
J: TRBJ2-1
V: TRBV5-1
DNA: TGCGCCAGCAGCTTCACCGGGACTAGCCTCTACAATGAGCAGTTCTTC
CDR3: CASSFTGTSLYNEQFF

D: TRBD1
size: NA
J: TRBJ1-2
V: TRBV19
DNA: TGTGCCAGTAGTATAAGGGGCAGGGGGCCTAATGGCTACACCTTC
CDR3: CASSIRGRGPNGYTF

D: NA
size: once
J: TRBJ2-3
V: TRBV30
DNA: TGTGCCTGGAGTGTCGGGGATACGCAGTATTTT
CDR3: CAWSVGDTQYF

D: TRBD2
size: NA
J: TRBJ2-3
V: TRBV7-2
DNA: TGTGCCAGCAGCAGAAAGGGGACTAGCGGGGGCAGCACAGATACGCAGTATTTT
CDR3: CASSRKGTSGGSTDTQYF

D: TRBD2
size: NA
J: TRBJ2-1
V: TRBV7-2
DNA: TGTGCCAGCAGCAATCGCGGGGGGTCCTACAATGAGCAGTTCTTC
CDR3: CASSNRGGSYNEQFF

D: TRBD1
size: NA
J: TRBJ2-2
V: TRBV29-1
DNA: TGCAGCGTTGAGGGACAGGGGATAGCCGGGGAGCTGTTTTTT
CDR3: CSVEGQGIAGELFF

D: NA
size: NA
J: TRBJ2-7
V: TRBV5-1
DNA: TGCGCCAGCAGCTTGGCCGGAGGGGGCGCCTACGAGCAGTACTTC
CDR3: CASSLAGGGAYEQYF

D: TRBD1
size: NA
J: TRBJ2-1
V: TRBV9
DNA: TGTGCCAGCAGCGTGACAGGGGAACTCTACAATGAGCAGTTCTTC
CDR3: CASSVTGELYNEQFF

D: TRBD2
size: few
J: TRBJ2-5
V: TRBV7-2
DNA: TGTGCCAGCAGCTTAAATGGGCTAGCGGGAGGGCCACGGGAGACCCAGTACTTC
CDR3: CASSLNGLAGGPRETQYF

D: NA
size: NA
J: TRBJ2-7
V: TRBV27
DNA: TGTGCCAGCAGCCGCGGGGACCACTACTACGAGCAGTACTTC
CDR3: CASSRGDHYYEQYF

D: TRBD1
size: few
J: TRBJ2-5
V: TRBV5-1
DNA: TGCGCCAGCAGCCATCCAACAGGGGGCAAGGAGACCCAGTACTTC
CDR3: CASSHPTGGKETQYF

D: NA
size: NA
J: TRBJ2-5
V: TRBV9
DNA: TGTGCCAGCAGCGCGGGCAGGGGTCAAGAGACCCAGTACTTC
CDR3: CASSAGRGQETQYF

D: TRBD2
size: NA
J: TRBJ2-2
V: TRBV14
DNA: TGTGCCAGCAGTCGGACTAGCGGGGGGGTTCGTCGCACCGGGGAGCTGTTTTTT
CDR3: CASSRTSGGVRRTGELFF

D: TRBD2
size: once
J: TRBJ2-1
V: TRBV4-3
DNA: TGCGCCAGCAGCCAATTACTAGCGGGGGAGTACAATGAGCAGTTCTTC
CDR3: CASSQLLAGEYNEQFF

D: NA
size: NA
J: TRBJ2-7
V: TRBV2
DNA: TGTGCCAGCAGTGATCAGGGTACGGGCTACGAGCAGTACTTC
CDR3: CASSDQGTGYEQYF

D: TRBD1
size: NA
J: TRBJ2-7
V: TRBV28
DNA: TGTGCCACCTATAACCGACAGGGGGGCTACGAGCAGTACTTC
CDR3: CATYNRQGGYEQYF

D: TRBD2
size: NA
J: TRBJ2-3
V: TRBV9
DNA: TGTGCCAGCAGCCTCACCAGCGGGGGTGACACAGATACGCAGTATTTT
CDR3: CASSLTSGGDTDTQYF

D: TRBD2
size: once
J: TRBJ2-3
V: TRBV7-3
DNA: TGTGCCAGCAGCTGGCGGGAGAGCACAGATACGCAGTATTTT
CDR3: CASSWRESTDTQYF

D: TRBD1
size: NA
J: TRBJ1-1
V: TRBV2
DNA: TGTGCCAGCAGTAGGGACAGGCCCGTGAACACTGAAGCTTTCTTT
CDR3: CASSRDRPVNTEAFF

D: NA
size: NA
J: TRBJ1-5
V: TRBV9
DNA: TGTGCCAGCAGCGTAGGGGTCGGGGTCGGACAGCCCCAGCATTTT
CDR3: CASSVGVGVGQPQHF

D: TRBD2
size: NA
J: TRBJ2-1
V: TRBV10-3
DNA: TGTGCCACCAAACCGGCGTTCGGCGGGAGTGATTGGGATGAGCAGTTCTTC
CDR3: CATKPAFGGSDWDEQFF

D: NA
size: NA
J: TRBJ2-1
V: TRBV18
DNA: TGTGCCAGCTCACCTTCTTCCGATGAGCAGTTCTTC
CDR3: CASSPSSDEQFF

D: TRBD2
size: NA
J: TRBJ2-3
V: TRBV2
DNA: TGTGCCACCCGAAAAGCGGGGGAGAGCACAGATACGCAGTATTTT
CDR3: CATRKAGESTDTQYF

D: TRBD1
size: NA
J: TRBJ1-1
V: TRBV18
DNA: TGTGCCAGCTCACCACCGTCCCGGGACAGGGAAAGAACTGAAGCTTTCTTT
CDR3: CASSPPSRDRERTEAFF

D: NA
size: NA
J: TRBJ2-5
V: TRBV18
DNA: TGTGCCAGCTCACCCGGAGACCAAGAGACCCAGTACTTC
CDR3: CASSPGDQETQYF

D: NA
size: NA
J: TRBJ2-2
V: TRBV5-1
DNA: TGCGCCAGCAGCTTGGGTGGCCCTCCCGGGGAGCTGTTTTTT
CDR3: CASSLGGPPGELFF

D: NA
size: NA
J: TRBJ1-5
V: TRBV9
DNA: TGTGCCAGCAGCTCCCAGGGAAATCAGCCCCAGCATTTT
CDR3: CASSSQGNQPQHF

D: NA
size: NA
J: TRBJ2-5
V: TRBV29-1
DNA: TGCAGCGTGTCACGGGACTCCCGAGGGGAGACCCAGTACTTC
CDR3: CSVSRDSRGETQYF

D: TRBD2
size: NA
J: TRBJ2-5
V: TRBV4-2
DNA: TGTGCCAGCAGCCAAGATCTGAGTAGCGGGAGTGTTAGGGAGACCCAGTACTTC
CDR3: CASSQDLSSGSVRETQYF

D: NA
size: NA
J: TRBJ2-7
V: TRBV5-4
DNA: TGTGCCAGCAGCCGTTGGGGGGGCCGAAGGAGGGAGCAGTACTTC
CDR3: CASSRWGGRRREQYF

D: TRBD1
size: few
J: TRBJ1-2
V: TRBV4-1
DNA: TGCGCCAGCAGCCCTCGGACAGGGGGGAACTATGGCTACACCTTC
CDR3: CASSPRTGGNYGYTF

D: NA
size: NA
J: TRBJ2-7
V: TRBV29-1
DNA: TGCAGCGTTCGGAACCTGTCGGGGGAGCAGTACTTC
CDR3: CSVRNLSGEQYF

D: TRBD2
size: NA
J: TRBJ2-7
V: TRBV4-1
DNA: TGCGCCAGCAGCCAAGATGTTACAGCGGGAGACTCCTACGAGCAGTACTTC
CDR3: CASSQDVTAGDSYEQYF

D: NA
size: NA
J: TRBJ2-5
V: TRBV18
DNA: TGTGCCAGCTCCCAGTACCAAGAGACCCAGTACTTC
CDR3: CASSQYQETQYF

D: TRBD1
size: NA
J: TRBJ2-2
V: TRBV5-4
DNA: TGTGCCAGCAGCTCCTCCCCATCCGGGACAGAAATCGGGGAGCTGTTTTTT
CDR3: CASSSSPSGTEIGELFF

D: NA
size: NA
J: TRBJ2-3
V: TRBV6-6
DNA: TGTGCCAGCAATCGCAGAAACACAGATACGCAGTATTTT
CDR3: CASNRRNTDTQYF

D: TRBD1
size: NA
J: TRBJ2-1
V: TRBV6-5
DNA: TGTGCCAGCTCCAGGGGGCCCTACAATGAGCAGTTCTTC
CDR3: CASSRGPYNEQFF

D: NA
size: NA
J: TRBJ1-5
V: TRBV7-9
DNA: TGTGCCAGCAGCTCGGCAGGGGAGAGGGGTCAGCCCCAGCATTTT
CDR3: CASSSAGERGQPQHF

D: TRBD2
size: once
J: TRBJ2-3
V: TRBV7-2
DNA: TGTGCCAGCAGCCCGGGACTAGCCCCTAGGAATTTT
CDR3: CASSPGLAPRNF

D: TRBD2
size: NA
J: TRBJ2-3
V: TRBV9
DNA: TGTGCCAGCAGCGTAGAAAGCGGGGGTACAGATACGCAGTATTTT
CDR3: CASSVESGGTDTQYF

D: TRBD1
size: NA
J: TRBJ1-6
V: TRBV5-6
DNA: TGTGCCAGCAGACGGACAGGGCCCTTAGGGTCACCCCTCCACTTT
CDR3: CASRRTGPLGSPLHF

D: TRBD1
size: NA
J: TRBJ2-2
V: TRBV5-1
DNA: TGCGCCAGCAGCCTAGTCACAGGGGGGACCGGGGAGCTGTTTTTT
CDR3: CASSLVTGGTGELFF

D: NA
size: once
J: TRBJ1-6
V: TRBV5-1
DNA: TGCGCCAGCAGCTTGCGTCCGGGGGTAGATAATTCACCCCTCCACTTT
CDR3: CASSLRPGVDNSPLHF

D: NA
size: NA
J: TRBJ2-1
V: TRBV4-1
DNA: TGCGCCAGCAGCCAAGCCCAGGAACCCCCCTACAATGAGCAGTTCTTC
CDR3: CASSQAQEPPYNEQFF

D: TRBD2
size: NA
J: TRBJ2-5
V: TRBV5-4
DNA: TGTGCCAGCAGCCCGGGACTAGCGGGGGGGCTAGCGAAATCGACCCAGTACTTC
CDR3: CASSPGLAGGLAKSTQYF

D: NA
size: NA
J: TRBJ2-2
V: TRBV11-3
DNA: TGTGCCAGCAGCTTAGATCTGGTGGGGGCGGGTGCGGCCGGGGAGCTGTTTTTT
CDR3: CASSLDLVGAGAAGELFF

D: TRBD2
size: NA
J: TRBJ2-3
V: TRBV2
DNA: TGTGCCAGCAGTGACGAGTTGGGGAGACTAGCCTGGGATACGCAGTATTTT
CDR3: CASSDELGRLAWDTQYF

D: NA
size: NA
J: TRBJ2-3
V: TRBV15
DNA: TGTGCCACCAGCAGAGATCGGGGGATTGCAGATACGCAGTATTTT
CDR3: CATSRDRGIADTQYF